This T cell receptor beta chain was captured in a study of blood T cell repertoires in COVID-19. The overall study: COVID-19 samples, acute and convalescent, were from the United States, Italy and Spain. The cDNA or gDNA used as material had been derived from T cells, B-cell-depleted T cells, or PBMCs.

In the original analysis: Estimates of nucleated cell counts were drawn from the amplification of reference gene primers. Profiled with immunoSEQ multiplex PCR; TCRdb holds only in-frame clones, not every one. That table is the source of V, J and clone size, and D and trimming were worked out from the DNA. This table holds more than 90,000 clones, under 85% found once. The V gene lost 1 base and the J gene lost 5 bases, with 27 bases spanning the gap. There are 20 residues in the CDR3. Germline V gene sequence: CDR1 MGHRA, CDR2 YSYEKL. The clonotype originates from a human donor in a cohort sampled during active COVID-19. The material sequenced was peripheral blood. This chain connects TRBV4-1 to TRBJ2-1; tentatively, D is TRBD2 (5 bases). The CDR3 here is CASSQAAPSLEAGTHNEQFF. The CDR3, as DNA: TGCGCCAGCAGCCAAGCAGCCCCCTCACTAGAGGCCGGCACCCACAATGAGCAGTTCTTC.